Presented here are 14 T cell receptor beta chains from one specimen sequenced in a study of blood T cell repertoires in COVID-19. Only in-frame clones appear in the TCRdb table, and some are missing; sequencing was by immunoSEQ multiplex PCR. The table lists roughly 230,000 clones, around 90% of them singletons. The sequenced sample was peripheral blood. These TCRs come from a human donor in a cohort sampled during active COVID-19.

The V gene is TRBV5-6, the J gene TRBJ2-7; D is possibly TRBD2 (6 bases). Germline CDR1 and CDR2: SGHDT and YYEEEE. This CDR3 is built from 15 residues. The ends were cut back, 2 bases at V and 2 bases at J, with 14 bases in the middle. CDR3 in amino acids: CASSLGRRVPYEQYF. In DNA form, the CDR3 reads TGTGCCAGCAGCTTAGGGAGGAGGGTTCCCTACGAGCAGTACTTC.

The chain employs TRBV7-9 and TRBJ1-2, with D possibly matching TRBD1 (6 bases). Germline V gene lookup returns CDR1 SEHNR and CDR2 FQNEAQ (reference sequence). This CDR3 region has 13 residues. V lost 5 bases to trimming and J lost 7 bases, with 14 bases between them. This CDR3 reads CASSRQDRGGYTF. CDR3 coding DNA: TGTGCCAGCAGCCGACAGGACCGGGGTGGCTACACCTTC.

The chain carries TRBV7-9 and TRBJ1-6; a weak D match, TRBD1 (6 bases). V was pared by 5 bases and J by 8 bases, with 13 bases between. This CDR3 has 14 residues. CDR1 and CDR2 (germline): SEHNR, FQNEAQ (reference sequence). The CDR3 here is CASSPLGGDSPLHF. The CDR3 DNA follows: TGTGCCAGCAGCCCGCTAGGGGGAGATTCACCCCTCCACTTT. The full variable domain, in which reference TRBV7-9 and TRBJ1-6 provide the parts outside the CDR3, is DTGVSQNPRHKITKRGQNVTFRCDPISEHNRLYWYRQTLGQGPEFLTYFQNEAQLEKSRLLSDRFSAERPKGSFSTLEIQRTEQGDSAMYLCASSPLGGDSPLHFGNGTRLTVT.

The chain carries TRBV27 and TRBJ2-5; no clear D gene. V was pared by 4 bases and J by 4 bases, with 16 bases between. The CDR3 extends over 15 amino acids. Germline V gene sequence: CDR1 MNHEY, CDR2 SMNVEV (reference sequence). The CDR3 nucleotides read TGTGCCAGCAGTTCTTTTTCCATTCAGCGAGAGACCCAGTACTTC. Protein sequence: CASSSFSIQRETQYF.

The CDR3 sequence: CASSQLMTGEEATEAFF. The CDR3 DNA reads TGTGCCAGCAGCCAACTTATGACAGGGGAGGAGGCCACTGAAGCTTTCTTT. This sequence joins TRBV14 and TRBJ1-1, with TRBD1 matching 8 bases. Looked up from germline, CDR1 is SGHDN and CDR2 is FVKESK. V was clipped by 2 bases and J by 4 bases; unmatched bases: 12. This CDR3 contains 17 residues.

This chain connects TRBV18 to TRBJ2-7, with 8 bases matching TRBD2. The V and J ends lost 4 bases and 3 bases, in that order; junction bases with no gene match: 17. The CDR3 is 18 residues long. The germline gives CDR1 KGHSH, CDR2 LQKENI. CDR3 loop: CASSLGLLIAGRNYEQYF. The CDR3 DNA sequence: TGTGCCAGCTCACTAGGCCTCCTGATAGCGGGACGTAACTACGAGCAGTACTTC.

The V and J genes are TRBV6-2 or TRBV6-3 and TRBJ1-1; a weak D match, TRBD1 (5 bases). The CDR3 consists of 18 residues. The V end lost 5 bases, the J end lost 6 bases, and 28 bases lay between the germline ends. CDR1 and CDR2 from the germline V gene are MNHEY and SVGEGT. This chain's CDR3 is CASSDRSGTRYSGAEAFF. CDR3 coding DNA: TGTGCCAGCAGTGACCGATCCGGGACCCGCTATTCGGGGGCTGAAGCTTTCTTT.

The rearrangement uses TRBV4-1 and TRBJ1-4, with 7 nucleotides matching TRBD1. V shed 3 bases and J 6 bases; nucleotides not matched to a gene: 4. Germline-derived CDR1 and CDR2 are MGHRA and YSYEKL. This CDR3 region has 14 residues. This CDR3 is CASSQEGADEKLFF. CDR3 in DNA: TGCGCCAGCAGCCAGGAGGGGGCTGATGAAAAACTGTTTTTT.

V is TRBV16 and J is TRBJ1-6, with D possibly being TRBD1 (5 bases). This CDR3 region has 18 residues. Trimming cost V 3 bases and J 0 bases, with 15 bases left between them. Germline V gives CDR1 KGHSY, CDR2 FQNENV. CDR3 DNA: TGTGCCAGCAGCCATAAGGGAGGGGAAAGCTCCTATAATTCACCCCTCCACTTT. Its protein is CASSHKGGESSYNSPLHF. Supplemented by reference TRBV16 and TRBJ1-6, the full variable domain reads GEEVAQTPKHLVRGEGQKAKLYCAPIKGHSYVFWYQQVLKNEFKFLISFQNENVFDETGMPKERFSAKCLPNSPCSLEIQATKLEDSAVYFCASSHKGGESSYNSPLHFGNGTRLTVT.

This sequence joins TRBV28 and TRBJ2-5; D is ambiguous. Trimming pared 6 bases from V and 0 bases from J, leaving 11 bases between. The CDR3 covers 14 residues. Germline CDR1 reads MDHEN; CDR2 reads SYDVKM. The CDR3 DNA follows: TGTGCCAGCAGCTCCCCGGAGAACCAAGAGACCCAGTACTTC. Its protein product is CASSSPENQETQYF.

The CDR3 protein is CASSPSGYKPPAFF. CDR3 DNA sequence: TGTGCCAGCTCACCGAGCGGATATAAGCCGCCGGCTTTCTTT. This chain uses TRBV18 with TRBJ1-1; no clear D. Deletions cut 3 bases from V and 11 bases from J, with 19 bases between. This CDR3 comprises 14 residues. The germline V gene has CDR1 KGHSH and CDR2 LQKENI.

The chain joins TRBV6-2 or TRBV6-3 to TRBJ1-2, with a possible D match to TRBD1 (5 bases). Trimming pared 4 bases from V and 7 bases from J, leaving 13 bases between. Germline CDR1 MNHEY, CDR2 SVGEGT. There are 13 residues in the CDR3. The CDR3 sequence is CASSSAGLSGYTF. DNA of the CDR3: TGTGCCAGCAGTTCGGCAGGGCTGAGTGGCTACACCTTC.

DNA of the CDR3: TGTGCCAGCAGCTCGGGACAGGGAATTCAAGTAGACACTGAAGCTTTCTTT. Its translation: CASSSGQGIQVDTEAFF. The chain is built from TRBV7-2 and TRBJ1-1, with 9 nucleotides matching TRBD1. The V gene's germline CDR1 is SGHTA and CDR2 FQGNSA. Germline trimming cut 4 bases from V and 3 bases from J; bases unmatched to any gene: 12. The CDR3 extends over 17 amino acids.

This rearrangement joins TRBV10-2 to TRBJ2-1, with 10 nucleotides matching TRBD2. V lost 4 bases, J lost 0 bases, and 6 bases stayed unmatched. The CDR3 extends over 17 amino acids. Germline V gives CDR1 WSHSY, CDR2 SAAADI. CDR3 sequence (DNA): TGCGCCAGCAGTGGGACTAGCGGTGGATTCTCCTACAATGAGCAGTTCTTC. It yields the protein CASSGTSGGFSYNEQFF.